This TCR beta chain was observed in a study of identifying expanded T cells in peripheral blood. Findings and caveats of the study: Clone count variance between approximately two-week samples rose with total template count.

The CDR3 is 14 residues long. Trimming shortened V by 10 bases and J by 0 bases, and 16 bases separated the two germline ends. The V gene's germline CDR1 is MNHEY and CDR2 SVGAGI. Healthy donors had no documented immune events, such as infections, while sampled. Assay used: immunoSEQ multiplex PCR; TCRdb lists only in-frame clones, some missing. Altogether some 99,000 clones are present, 88% being singletons, with the ten largest covering about 7.7%. Note on this clone: Antigen specificity is unknown.

Sequences were obtained from blood. This clonotype was obtained from a person aged 18 to 70 in good health. The chain has TRBV6-5 and TRBJ2-7; possibly TRBD2 for D (6 bases). The chain's CDR3 is CATSLDYSSYEQYF. The CDR3 bases are TGTGCCACCTCTTTGGACTACTCCTCCTACGAGCAGTACTTC.